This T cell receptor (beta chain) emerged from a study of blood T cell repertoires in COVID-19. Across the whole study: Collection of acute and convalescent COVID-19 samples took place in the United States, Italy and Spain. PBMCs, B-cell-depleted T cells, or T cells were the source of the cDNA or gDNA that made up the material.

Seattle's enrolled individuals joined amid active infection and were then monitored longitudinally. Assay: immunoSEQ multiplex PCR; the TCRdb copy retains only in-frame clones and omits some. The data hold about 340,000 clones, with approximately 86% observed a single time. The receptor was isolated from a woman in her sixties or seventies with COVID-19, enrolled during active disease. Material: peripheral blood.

The CDR3 bases are TGCGCCAGCAGTGTCGGGGGTACAGATACGCAGTATTTT. It codes for CASSVGGTDTQYF. The chain employs TRBV10-2 and TRBJ2-3; tentative D call: TRBD2 (6 bases). The CDR3 has 13 amino acids. Per germline, CDR1 WSHSY and CDR2 SAAADI. V gave up 4 bases and J gave up 3 bases, with 8 bases separating them.